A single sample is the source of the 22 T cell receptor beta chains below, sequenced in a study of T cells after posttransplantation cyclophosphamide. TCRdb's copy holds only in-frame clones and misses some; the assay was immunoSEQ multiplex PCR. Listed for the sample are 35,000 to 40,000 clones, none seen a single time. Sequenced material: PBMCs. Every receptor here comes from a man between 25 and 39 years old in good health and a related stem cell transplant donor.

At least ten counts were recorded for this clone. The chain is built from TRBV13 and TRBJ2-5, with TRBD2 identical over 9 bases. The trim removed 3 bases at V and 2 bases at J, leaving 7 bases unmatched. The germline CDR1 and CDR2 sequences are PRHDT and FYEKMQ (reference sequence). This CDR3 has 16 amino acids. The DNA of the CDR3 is TGTGCCAGCAGCTTGAGAGCGGGGGGTTGGCAAGAGACCCAGTACTTC. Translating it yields CASSLRAGGWQETQYF.

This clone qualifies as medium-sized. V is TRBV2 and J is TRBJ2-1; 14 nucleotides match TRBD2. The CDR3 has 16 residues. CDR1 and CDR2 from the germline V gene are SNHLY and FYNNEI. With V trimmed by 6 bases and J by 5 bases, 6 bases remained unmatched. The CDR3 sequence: CASSGTSGGLNNEQFF. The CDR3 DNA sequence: TGTGCCAGCAGCGGGACTAGCGGGGGATTGAACAATGAGCAGTTCTTC.

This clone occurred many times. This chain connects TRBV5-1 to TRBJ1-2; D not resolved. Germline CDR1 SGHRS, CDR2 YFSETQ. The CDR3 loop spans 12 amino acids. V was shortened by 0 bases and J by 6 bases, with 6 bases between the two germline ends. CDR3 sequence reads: CASSLEGHGYTF. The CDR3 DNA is TGCGCCAGCAGCTTGGAAGGGCATGGCTACACCTTC. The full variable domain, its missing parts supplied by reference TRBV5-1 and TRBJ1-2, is KAGVTQTPRYLIKTRGQQVTLSCSPISGHRSVSWYQQTPGQGLQFLFEYFSETQRNKGNFPGRFSGRQFSNSRSEMNVSTLELGDSALYLCASSLEGHGYTFGSGTRLTVV.

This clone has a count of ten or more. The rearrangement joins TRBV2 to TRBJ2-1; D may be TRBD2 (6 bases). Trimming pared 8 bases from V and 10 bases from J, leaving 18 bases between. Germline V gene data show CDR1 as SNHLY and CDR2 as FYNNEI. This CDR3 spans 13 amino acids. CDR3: CASLFGGREEQFF. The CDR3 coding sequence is TGTGCCAGCCTCTTTGGGGGGAGAGAGGAGCAGTTCTTC.

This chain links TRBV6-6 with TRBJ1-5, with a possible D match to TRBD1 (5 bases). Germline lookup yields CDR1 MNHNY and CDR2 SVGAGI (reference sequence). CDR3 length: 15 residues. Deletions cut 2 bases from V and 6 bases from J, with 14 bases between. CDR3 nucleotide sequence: TGTGCCAGCAGTTACAGGCAGGGCCGAGGTCAGCCCCAGCATTTT. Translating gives CASSYRQGRGQPQHF.

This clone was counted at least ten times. CDR3 amino acids: CASSGDAGQGHYGYTF. Here the CDR3 DNA reads TGTGCCAGCAGCGGCGACGCGGGACAGGGGCATTATGGCTACACCTTC. The chain couples TRBV2 to TRBJ1-2; TRBD1 matches 10 bases. V lost 6 bases and J lost 5; bases outside the gene matches: 12. Germline CDR1 SNHLY, CDR2 FYNNEI. The CDR3 extends over 16 amino acids.

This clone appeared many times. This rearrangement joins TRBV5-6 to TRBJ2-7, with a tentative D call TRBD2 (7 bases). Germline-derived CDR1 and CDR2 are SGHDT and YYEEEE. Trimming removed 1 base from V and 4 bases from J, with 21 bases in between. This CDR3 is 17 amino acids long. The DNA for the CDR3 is TGTGCCAGCAGCTTGTGGGCAGCGTCGGGGGGCTGGTACGAGCAGTACTTC. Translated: CASSLWAASGGWYEQYF.

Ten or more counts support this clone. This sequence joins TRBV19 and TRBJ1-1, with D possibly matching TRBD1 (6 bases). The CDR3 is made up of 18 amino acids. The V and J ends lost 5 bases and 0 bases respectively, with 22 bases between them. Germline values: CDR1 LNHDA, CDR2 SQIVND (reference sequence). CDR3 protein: CASSPWTVQPLMNTEAFF. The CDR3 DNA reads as TGTGCCAGTAGTCCCTGGACAGTTCAACCCTTAATGAACACTGAAGCTTTCTTT.

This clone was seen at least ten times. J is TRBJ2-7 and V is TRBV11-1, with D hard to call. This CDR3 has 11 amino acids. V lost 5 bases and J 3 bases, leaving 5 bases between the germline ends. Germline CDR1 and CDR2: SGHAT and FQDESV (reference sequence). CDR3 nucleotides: TGTGCCAGCAGCCCAGGCTACGAGCAGTACTTC. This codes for CASSPGYEQYF.

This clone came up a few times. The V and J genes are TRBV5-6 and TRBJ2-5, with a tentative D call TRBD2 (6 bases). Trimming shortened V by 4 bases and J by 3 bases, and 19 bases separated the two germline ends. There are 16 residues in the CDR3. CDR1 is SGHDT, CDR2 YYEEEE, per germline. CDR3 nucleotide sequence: TGTGCCAGCAGCCTTGGGGTAAGGGGAGGAGAAGAGACCCAGTACTTC. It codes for CASSLGVRGGEETQYF.

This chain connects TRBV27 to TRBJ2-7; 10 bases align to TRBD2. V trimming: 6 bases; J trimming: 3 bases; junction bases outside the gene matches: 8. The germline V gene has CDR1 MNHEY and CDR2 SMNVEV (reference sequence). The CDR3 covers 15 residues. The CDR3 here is CASSQRGGLFYEQYF. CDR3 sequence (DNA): TGTGCCAGCAGCCAGCGGGGGGGCCTATTCTACGAGCAGTACTTC.

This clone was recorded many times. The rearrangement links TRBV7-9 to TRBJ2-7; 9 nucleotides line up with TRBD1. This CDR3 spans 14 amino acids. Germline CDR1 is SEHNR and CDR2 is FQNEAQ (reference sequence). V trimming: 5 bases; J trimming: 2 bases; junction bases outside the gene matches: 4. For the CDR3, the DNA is TGTGCCAGCAGCCCCGGGACAGGGACCTACGAGCAGTACTTC. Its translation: CASSPGTGTYEQYF.

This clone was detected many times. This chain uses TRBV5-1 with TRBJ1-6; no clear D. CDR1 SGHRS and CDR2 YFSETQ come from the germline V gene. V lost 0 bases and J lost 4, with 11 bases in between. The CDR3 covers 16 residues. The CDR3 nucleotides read TGCGCCAGCAGCTTGGTACAGCTACGTTATAATTCACCCCTCCACTTT. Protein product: CASSLVQLRYNSPLHF.

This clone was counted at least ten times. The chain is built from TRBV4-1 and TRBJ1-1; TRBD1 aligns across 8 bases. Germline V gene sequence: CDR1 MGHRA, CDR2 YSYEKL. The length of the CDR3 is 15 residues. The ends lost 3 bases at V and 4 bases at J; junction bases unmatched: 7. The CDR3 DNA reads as TGCGCCAGCAGCCACCTAGGACAGGGTTTCACTGAAGCTTTCTTT. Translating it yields CASSHLGQGFTEAFF.

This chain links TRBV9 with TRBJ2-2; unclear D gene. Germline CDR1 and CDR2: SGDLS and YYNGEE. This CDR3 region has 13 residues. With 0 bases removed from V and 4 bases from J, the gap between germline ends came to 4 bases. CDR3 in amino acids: CASSVDSTGELFF. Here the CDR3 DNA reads TGTGCCAGCAGCGTAGATAGCACCGGGGAGCTGTTTTTT.

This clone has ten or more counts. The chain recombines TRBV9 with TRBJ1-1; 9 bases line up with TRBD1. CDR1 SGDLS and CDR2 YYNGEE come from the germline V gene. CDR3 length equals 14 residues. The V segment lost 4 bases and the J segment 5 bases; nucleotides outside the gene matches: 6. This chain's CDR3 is CASSRNRGLTEAFF. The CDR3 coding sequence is TGTGCCAGCAGCCGCAACAGGGGGCTTACTGAAGCTTTCTTT. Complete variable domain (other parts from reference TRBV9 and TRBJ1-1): DSGVTQTPKHLITATGQRVTLRCSPRSGDLSVYWYQQSLDQGLQFLIQYYNGEERAKGNILERFSAQQFPDLHSELNLSSLELGDSALYFCASSRNRGLTEAFFGQGTRLTVV.

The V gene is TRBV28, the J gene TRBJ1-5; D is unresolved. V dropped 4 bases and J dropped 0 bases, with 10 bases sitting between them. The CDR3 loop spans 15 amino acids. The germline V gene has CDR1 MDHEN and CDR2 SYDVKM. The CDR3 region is CASSSQVDSNQPQHF. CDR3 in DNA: TGTGCCAGCAGTTCCCAGGTCGATAGCAATCAGCCCCAGCATTTT.

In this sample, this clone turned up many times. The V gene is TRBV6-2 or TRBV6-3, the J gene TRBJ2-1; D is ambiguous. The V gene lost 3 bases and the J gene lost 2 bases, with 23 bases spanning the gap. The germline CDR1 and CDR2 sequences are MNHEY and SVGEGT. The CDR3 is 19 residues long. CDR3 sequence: CASSYTLNPPGSAYNEQFF. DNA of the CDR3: TGTGCCAGCAGTTATACTCTAAACCCTCCAGGCTCTGCCTACAATGAGCAGTTCTTC.

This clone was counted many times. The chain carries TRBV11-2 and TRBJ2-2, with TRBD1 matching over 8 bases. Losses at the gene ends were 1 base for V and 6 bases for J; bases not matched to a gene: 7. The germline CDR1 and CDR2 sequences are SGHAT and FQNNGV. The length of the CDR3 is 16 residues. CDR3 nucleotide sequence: TGTGCCAGCAGCTTAGGGACAGGGCCGGTGCCCGGGGAGCTGTTTTTT. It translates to CASSLGTGPVPGELFF.

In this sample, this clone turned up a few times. The CDR3 region is CARSVRTGNGYTF. As DNA, the CDR3 is TGTGCCAGAAGCGTCAGGACAGGGAATGGCTACACCTTC. The chain joins TRBV5-3 to TRBJ1-2; 8 nucleotides agree with TRBD1. TRBV5-3 is an ORF, and what it does is uncertain. This CDR3 spans 13 amino acids. Losses at the gene ends were 4 bases for V and 6 bases for J; bases not matched to a gene: 5.

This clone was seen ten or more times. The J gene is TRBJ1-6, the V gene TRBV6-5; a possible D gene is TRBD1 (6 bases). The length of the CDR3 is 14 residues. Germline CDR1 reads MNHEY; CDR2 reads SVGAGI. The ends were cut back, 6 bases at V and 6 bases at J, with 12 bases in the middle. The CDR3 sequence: CASSRGEGNSPLHF. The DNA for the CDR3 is TGTGCCAGCAGCAGGGGAGAGGGTAATTCACCCCTCCACTTT.

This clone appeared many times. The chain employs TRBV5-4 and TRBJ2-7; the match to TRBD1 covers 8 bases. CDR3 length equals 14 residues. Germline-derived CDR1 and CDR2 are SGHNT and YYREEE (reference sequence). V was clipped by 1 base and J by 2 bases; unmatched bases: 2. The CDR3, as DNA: TGTGCCAGCAGCTTGAAACAGGGGGCCTACGAGCAGTACTTC. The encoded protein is CASSLKQGAYEQYF.